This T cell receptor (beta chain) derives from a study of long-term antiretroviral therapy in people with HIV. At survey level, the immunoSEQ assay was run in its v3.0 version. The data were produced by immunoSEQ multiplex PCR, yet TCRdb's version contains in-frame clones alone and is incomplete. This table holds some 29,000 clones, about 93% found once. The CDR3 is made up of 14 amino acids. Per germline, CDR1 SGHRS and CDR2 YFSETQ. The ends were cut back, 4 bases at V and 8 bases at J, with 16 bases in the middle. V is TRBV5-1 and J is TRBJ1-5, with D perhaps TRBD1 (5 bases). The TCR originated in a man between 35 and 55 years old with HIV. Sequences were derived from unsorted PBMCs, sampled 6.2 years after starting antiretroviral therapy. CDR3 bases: TGCGCCAGCAGCACCGGGACCTGGGGAGAGCCCCAGCATTTT. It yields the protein CASSTGTWGEPQHF.